The 12 T cell receptor beta chains listed next were all sequenced from one sample in a study of cytomegalovirus exposure and HLA in healthy donors. PCR amplification relied on 60 Vbeta primers (plus 13 Jbeta primers). Only in-frame clones appear in the TCRdb table, and some are missing; sequencing was by immunoSEQ multiplex PCR. This sample carries roughly 150,000 clones, approximately 80% of them seen once, and the ten largest clones take 1.5% to 2%. The sample consisted of PBMCs. The receptor source for this set is a woman under 30 in good health and CMV-seronegative.

This rearrangement joins TRBV7-9 to TRBJ2-7; D is undetermined. This CDR3 has 15 amino acids. Germline V lookup: CDR1 SEHNR, CDR2 FQNEAQ (reference sequence). Trimming took off 8 bases at V and 5 bases at J, with 22 bases between the two ends. The CDR3 DNA sequence: TGTGCCAGCTTACCGCGGAAAGGTGTGGGTCACGAGCAGTACTTC. It encodes CASLPRKGVGHEQYF. Together with reference TRBV7-9 and TRBJ2-7, the CDR3 gives the full variable domain: DTGVSQNPRHKITKRGQNVTFRCDPISEHNRLYWYRQTLGQGPEFLTYFQNEAQLEKSRLLSDRFSAERPKGSFSTLEIQRTEQGDSAMYLCASLPRKGVGHEQYFGPGTRLTVT.

The chain couples TRBV5-4 to TRBJ2-1; the match to TRBD2 covers 7 bases. V dropped 0 bases and J dropped 10; count of bases not matched to a gene: 4. The V gene's germline CDR1 is SGHNT and CDR2 YYREEE (reference sequence). The CDR3 is 13 residues long. Written as DNA, the CDR3 is TGTGCCAGCAGCTTGGGGTCCGGGGGGGAGCAGTTCTTC. It yields the protein CASSLGSGGEQFF.

This clone was found a few times. V is TRBV13 and J is TRBJ2-4; a possible D gene is TRBD1 (5 bases). V shed 1 base and J shed 0 bases, with 10 bases lying between them. This CDR3 contains 16 residues. In germline, CDR1 is PRHDT, CDR2 FYEKMQ (reference sequence). CDR3 residues: CASSLEGAVAKNIQYF. CDR3 DNA: TGTGCCAGCAGCTTAGAAGGGGCGGTAGCCAAAAACATTCAGTACTTC.

The chain's CDR3 is CASSGVPGGGETQYF. As DNA, the CDR3 is TGTGCCAGCAGTGGGGTCCCGGGGGGCGGGGAGACCCAGTACTTC. V gene TRBV6-1 combines with J gene TRBJ2-5, with D tentatively TRBD2 (7 bases). Trimming removed 4 bases from V and 5 bases from J, with 17 bases in between. In germline, CDR1 is MNHNS, CDR2 SASEGT. The CDR3 sequence is 15 residues long.

The table lists this clone with a count of one. This rearrangement joins TRBV19 to TRBJ2-1; TRBD2 matches at 8 bases. CDR1 and CDR2 from the germline V gene are LNHDA and SQIVND (reference sequence). Unmatched junction bases numbered 4, after V lost 3 bases and J lost 0 bases. The CDR3 is 16 residues long. CDR3 bases: TGTGCCAGTAGTATGTTAGCGGGGAGCTCCTACAATGAGCAGTTCTTC. Amino acids: CASSMLAGSSYNEQFF.

V gene TRBV2 combines with J gene TRBJ1-5, with 7 bases aligning to TRBD1. Looked up from germline, CDR1 is SNHLY and CDR2 is FYNNEI. The CDR3 runs 13 residues. V lost 10 bases and J lost 3; bases outside the gene matches: 6. CDR3 residues: CANGQDFNQPQHF. CDR3 in DNA: TGTGCCAACGGACAGGACTTCAATCAGCCCCAGCATTTT.

This clone appeared a few times. The genes are TRBV6-1 and TRBJ2-3; D call uncertain. This CDR3 spans 14 amino acids. In germline, CDR1 is MNHNS, CDR2 SASEGT. The V gene lost 5 bases and the J gene lost 0 bases, with 9 bases spanning the gap. CDR3 DNA sequence: TGTGCCAGCAGTCCCGGAGTTAGCACAGATACGCAGTATTTT. This encodes CASSPGVSTDTQYF.

The genes are TRBV7-2 and TRBJ1-2, with D unresolved. Trimming took off 3 bases at V and 4 bases at J, with 3 bases between the two ends. The CDR3 runs 11 residues. Germline values: CDR1 SGHTA, CDR2 FQGNSA. CDR3 sequence: CASSFGYGYTF. The DNA of the CDR3 is TGTGCCAGCAGCTTCGGCTATGGCTACACCTTC. The complete variable domain, with remaining parts taken from reference TRBV7-2 and TRBJ1-2, reads GAGVSQSPSNKVTEKGKDVELRCDPISGHTALYWYRQSLGQGLEFLIYFQGNSAPDKSGLPSDRFSAERTGGSVSTLTIQRTQQEDSAVYLCASSFGYGYTFGSGTRLTVV.

This chain connects TRBV7-2 to TRBJ2-7; 8 bases line up with TRBD2. Germline V gives CDR1 SGHTA, CDR2 FQGNSA. CDR3 size: 15 residues. With 4 bases clipped from V and 2 bases from J, the junction kept 7 bases outside the gene matches. The CDR3 nucleotides read TGTGCCAGCAGCTGGCTAGACGGGAGGGCCTACGAGCAGTACTTC. Residues: CASSWLDGRAYEQYF.

The chain couples TRBV5-5 to TRBJ2-3, with 7 nucleotides matching TRBD1. V lost 5 bases, J lost 4 bases, and 16 bases stayed unmatched. Per germline, CDR1 SGHKS and CDR2 YYEKEE (reference sequence). The length of the CDR3 is 17 residues. The CDR3: CASRQARDRVRPDTQYF. Here the CDR3 DNA reads TGTGCCAGCAGACAAGCCCGAGACAGGGTTAGGCCAGATACGCAGTATTTT.

As concerns this clone: The sample carries other DNA sequences with the same CDR3. The rearrangement joins TRBV5-1 to TRBJ2-1; D is unresolved. Germline V gene data show CDR1 as SGHRS and CDR2 as YFSETQ. The V end lost 0 bases, the J end lost 1 base, and 8 bases lay between the germline ends. CDR3 size: 15 residues. CDR3 sequence: CASSLGGASYNEQFF. The DNA of the CDR3 is TGCGCCAGCAGCTTGGGAGGAGCATCCTACAATGAGCAGTTCTTC.

V gene TRBV11-2 combines with J gene TRBJ1-4; maybe TRBD1 (6 bases). V was shortened by 1 base and J by 8 bases, with 17 bases between the two germline ends. CDR3 length: 16 residues. Germline V CDR1 and CDR2: SGHAT, FQNNGV. The CDR3 region has the DNA TGTGCCAGCAGCTTAGCCCCGCCGGACAGTTGGGAAAAACTGTTTTTT. Protein sequence: CASSLAPPDSWEKLFF. Combining the CDR3 with reference TRBV11-2 and TRBJ1-4 gives the whole variable domain EAGVAQSPRYKIIEKRQSVAFWCNPISGHATLYWYQQILGQGPKLLIQFQNNGVVDDSQLPKDRFSAERLKGVDSTLKIQPAKLEDSAVYLCASSLAPPDSWEKLFFGSGTQLSVL.